This TCR beta chain was profiled in a study of cytomegalovirus exposure and HLA in healthy donors. Study-wide background: From donors who were HLA-typed, an early data release held about 89 million unique TCRs. Overall study results and limits: Some public TCRs appeared in many individuals, while most sequences were rare. Earlier findings revealed that most TCR beta V segments proved productive either about 87% or about 30% of the time.

This clone was seen only a few times. What it binds is unknown. This CDR3 spans 15 amino acids. The V gene end was trimmed by 4 bases and the J gene end by 8 bases; junction bases not matched to a gene: 9. In germline, CDR1 is SEHNR, CDR2 FQNEAQ (reference sequence). This PCR relied on a set of 60 Vbeta primers and 13 Jbeta primers. Some clones are missing from TCRdb's copy, which holds only in-frame ones; the method was immunoSEQ multiplex PCR. The table records 200,000 to 250,000 clones, under 90% of them present only once. Material: PBMCs. This chain connects TRBV7-9 to TRBJ1-3; 9 positions match TRBD1. This receptor was identified in a human donor in good health. CDR3 DNA sequence: TGTGCCAGCAGCTACGAACAGGGGGCCTATGACACCATATATTTT. Translation gives CASSYEQGAYDTIYF.